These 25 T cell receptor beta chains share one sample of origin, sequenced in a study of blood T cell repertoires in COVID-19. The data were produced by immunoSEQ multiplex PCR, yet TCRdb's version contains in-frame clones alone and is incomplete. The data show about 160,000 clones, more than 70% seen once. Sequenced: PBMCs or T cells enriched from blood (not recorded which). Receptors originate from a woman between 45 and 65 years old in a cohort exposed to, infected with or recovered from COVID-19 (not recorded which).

The CDR3 coding sequence is TGCGCCAGCAGCCGCGTGTACCAAGAGACCCAGTACTTC. The encoded protein is CASSRVYQETQYF. V usage is TRBV5-1 and J usage is TRBJ2-5; D call uncertain. This CDR3 contains 13 residues. The V gene lost 4 bases and the J gene lost 0 bases, with 7 bases spanning the gap. The germline V gene encodes CDR1 SGHRS and CDR2 YFSETQ.

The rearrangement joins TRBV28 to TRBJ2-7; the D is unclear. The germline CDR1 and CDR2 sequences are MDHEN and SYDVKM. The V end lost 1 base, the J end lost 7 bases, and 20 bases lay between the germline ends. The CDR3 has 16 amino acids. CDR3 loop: CASSLYGQAQLQEQYF. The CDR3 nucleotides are TGTGCCAGCAGTTTATATGGGCAGGCCCAACTCCAGGAGCAGTACTTC.

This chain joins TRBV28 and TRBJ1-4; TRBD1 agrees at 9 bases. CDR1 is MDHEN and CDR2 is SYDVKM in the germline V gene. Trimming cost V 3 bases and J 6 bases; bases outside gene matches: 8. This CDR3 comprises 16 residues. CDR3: CASSLGAGTGYEKLFF. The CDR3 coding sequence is TGTGCCAGCAGTTTGGGAGCCGGGACAGGGTATGAAAAACTGTTTTTT.

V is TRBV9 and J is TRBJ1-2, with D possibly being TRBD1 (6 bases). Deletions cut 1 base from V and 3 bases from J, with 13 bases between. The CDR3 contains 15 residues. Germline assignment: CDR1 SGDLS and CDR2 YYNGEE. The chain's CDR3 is CASSVTGMGDYGYTF. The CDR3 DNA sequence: TGTGCCAGCAGCGTAACAGGGATGGGGGACTATGGCTACACCTTC.

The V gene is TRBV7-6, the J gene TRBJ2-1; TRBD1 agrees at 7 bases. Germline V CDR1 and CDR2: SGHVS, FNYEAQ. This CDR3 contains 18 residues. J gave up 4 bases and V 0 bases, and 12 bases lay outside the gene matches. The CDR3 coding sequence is TGTGCCAGCAGCTTAGCTATACAAACGGGACAGACTTACAATGAGCAGTTCTTC. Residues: CASSLAIQTGQTYNEQFF.

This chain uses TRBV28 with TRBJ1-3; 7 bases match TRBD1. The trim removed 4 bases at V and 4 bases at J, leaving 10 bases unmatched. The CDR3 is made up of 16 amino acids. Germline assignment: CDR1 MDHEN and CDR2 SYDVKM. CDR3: CASSSRAPGGGNTIYF. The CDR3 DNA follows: TGTGCCAGCAGTTCCCGGGCCCCAGGGGGAGGAAACACCATATATTTT.

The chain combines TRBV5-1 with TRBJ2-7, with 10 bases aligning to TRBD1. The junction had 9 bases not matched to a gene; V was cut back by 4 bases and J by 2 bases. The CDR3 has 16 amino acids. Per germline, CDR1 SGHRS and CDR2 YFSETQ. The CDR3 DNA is TGCGCCAGCAGCCCCCGGGACAGGGGTCCGACCTACGAGCAGTACTTC. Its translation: CASSPRDRGPTYEQYF.

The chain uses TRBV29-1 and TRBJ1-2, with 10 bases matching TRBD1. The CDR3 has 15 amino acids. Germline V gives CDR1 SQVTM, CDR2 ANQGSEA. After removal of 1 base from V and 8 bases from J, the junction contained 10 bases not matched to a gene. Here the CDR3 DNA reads TGCAGCGTTGAAGGGGCGCGGACAGGGGGATACGGCTACACCTTC. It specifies CSVEGARTGGYGYTF.

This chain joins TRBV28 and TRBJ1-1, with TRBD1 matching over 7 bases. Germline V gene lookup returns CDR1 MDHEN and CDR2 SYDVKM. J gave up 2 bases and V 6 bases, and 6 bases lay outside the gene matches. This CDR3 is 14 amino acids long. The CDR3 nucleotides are TGTGCCAGCAGCCCCAGGGGGAAAAACACTGAAGCTTTCTTT. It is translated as CASSPRGKNTEAFF.

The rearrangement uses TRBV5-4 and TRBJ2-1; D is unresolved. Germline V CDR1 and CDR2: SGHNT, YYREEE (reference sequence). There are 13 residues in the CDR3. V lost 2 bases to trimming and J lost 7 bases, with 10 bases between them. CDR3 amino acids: CASSFHGTNEQFF. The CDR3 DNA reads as TGTGCCAGCAGCTTTCACGGTACTAATGAGCAGTTCTTC.

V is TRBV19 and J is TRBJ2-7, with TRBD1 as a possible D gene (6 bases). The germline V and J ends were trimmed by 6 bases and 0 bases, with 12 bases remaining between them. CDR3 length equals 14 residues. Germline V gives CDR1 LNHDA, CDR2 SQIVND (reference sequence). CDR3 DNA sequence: TGTGCCAGTAGCCTGACAGGCGACTCCTACGAGCAGTACTTC. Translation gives CASSLTGDSYEQYF.

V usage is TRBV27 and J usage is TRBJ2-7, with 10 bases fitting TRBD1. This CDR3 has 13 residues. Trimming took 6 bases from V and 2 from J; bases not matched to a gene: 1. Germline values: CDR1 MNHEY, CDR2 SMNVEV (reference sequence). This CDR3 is CASRDRGAYEQYF. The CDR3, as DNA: TGTGCCAGCAGGGACAGGGGGGCCTACGAGCAGTACTTC.

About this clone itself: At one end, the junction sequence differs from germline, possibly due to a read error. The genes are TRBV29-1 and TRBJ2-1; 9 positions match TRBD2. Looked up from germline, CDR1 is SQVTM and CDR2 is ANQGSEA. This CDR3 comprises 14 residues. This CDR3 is CSVEAGGFYNEQFF. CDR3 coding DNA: TGCAGCGTCGAAGCGGGGGGTTTTTACAATGAGCAGTTCTTC.

The CDR3 nucleotides are TGTGCCTGGAGTAACAGGGGCACCTACGAGCAGTACTTC. Translation: CAWSNRGTYEQYF. The J gene is TRBJ2-7, the V gene TRBV30; 7 nucleotides agree with TRBD1. Germline V lookup: CDR1 GTSNPN, CDR2 SVGIG (reference sequence). There are 13 residues in the CDR3. J was trimmed by 2 bases and V by 2 bases; bases with no gene match: 3.

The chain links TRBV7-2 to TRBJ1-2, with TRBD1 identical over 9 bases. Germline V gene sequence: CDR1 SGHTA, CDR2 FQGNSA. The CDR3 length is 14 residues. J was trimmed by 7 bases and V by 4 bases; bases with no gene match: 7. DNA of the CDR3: TGTGCCAGCAGCTCAACAACAGGGGGCTCTGGCTACACCTTC. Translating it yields CASSSTTGGSGYTF.

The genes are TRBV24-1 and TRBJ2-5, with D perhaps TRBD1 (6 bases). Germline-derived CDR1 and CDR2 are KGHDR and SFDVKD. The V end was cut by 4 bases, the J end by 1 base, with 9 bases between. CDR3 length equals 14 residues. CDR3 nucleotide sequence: TGTGCCACCAGTGACCCCAGGGGCCAAGAGACCCAGTACTTC. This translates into CATSDPRGQETQYF.

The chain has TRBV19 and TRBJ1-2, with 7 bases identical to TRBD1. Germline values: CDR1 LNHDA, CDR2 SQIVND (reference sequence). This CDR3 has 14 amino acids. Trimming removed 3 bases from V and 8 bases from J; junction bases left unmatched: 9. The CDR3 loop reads CASSIGLTGEGYTF. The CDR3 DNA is TGTGCCAGTAGTATCGGCCTAACAGGGGAAGGCTACACCTTC.

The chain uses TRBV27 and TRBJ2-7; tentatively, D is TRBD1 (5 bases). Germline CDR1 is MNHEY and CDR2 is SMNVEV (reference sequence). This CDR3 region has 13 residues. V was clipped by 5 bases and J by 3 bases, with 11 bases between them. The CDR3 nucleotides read TGTGCCAGCAGTCATCAGGGCGTCTACGAGCAGTACTTC. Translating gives CASSHQGVYEQYF.

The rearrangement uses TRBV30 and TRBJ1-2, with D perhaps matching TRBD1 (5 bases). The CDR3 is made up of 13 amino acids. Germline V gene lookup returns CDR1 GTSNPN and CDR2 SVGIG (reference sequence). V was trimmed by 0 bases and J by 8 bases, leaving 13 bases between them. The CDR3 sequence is CAWSVDAGGGYTF. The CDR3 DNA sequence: TGTGCCTGGAGTGTAGATGCGGGGGGAGGCTACACCTTC.

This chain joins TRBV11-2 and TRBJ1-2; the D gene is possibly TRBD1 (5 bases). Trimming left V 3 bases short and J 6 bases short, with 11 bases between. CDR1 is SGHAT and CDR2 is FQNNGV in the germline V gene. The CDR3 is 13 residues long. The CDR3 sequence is CASSLAGRHGYTF. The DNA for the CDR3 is TGTGCCAGCAGCTTGGCAGGGAGGCATGGCTACACCTTC.

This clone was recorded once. Here the CDR3 DNA reads TGTGCCAGCAGGGAAGCCCCGACTAGCGGGAGCCACGAGCAGTACTTC. Its protein product is CASREAPTSGSHEQYF. The chain links TRBV7-3 to TRBJ2-7; 12 positions agree with TRBD2. V lost 6 bases to trimming and J lost 5 bases; unmatched junction nucleotides: 11. The CDR3 length is 16 residues. The germline V gene has CDR1 SGHTA and CDR2 FQGTGA.

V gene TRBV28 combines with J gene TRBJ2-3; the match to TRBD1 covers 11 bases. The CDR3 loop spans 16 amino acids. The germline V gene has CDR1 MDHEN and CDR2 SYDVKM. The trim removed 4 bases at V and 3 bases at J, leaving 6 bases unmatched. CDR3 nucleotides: TGTGCCAGCAGTTCCGGGACAGGGGGAATAACAGATACGCAGTATTTT. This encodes CASSSGTGGITDTQYF.

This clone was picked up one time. The CDR3 region is CATSDGKAGGTNEQFF. CDR3 sequence (DNA): TGTGCCACCAGTGATGGGAAAGCGGGAGGGACAAATGAGCAGTTCTTC. This sequence joins TRBV24-1 and TRBJ2-1; 10 nucleotides align to TRBD2. The CDR3 contains 16 residues. Germline V gene data show CDR1 as KGHDR and CDR2 as SFDVKD. Germline trimming cut 3 bases from V and 7 bases from J; bases unmatched to any gene: 8.

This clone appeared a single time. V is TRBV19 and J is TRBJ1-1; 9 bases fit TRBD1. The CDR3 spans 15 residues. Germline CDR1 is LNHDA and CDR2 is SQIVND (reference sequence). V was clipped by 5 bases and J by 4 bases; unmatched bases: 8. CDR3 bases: TGTGCCAGTAGTCCGGGGACAGGGCTTAGCACTGAAGCTTTCTTT. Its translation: CASSPGTGLSTEAFF.

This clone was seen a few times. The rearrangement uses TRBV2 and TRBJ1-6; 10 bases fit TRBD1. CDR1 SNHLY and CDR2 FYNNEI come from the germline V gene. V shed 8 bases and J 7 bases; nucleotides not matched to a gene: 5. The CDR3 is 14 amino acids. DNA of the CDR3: TGTGCCAGCGGGGACAGGGGCCCGAATTCACCCCTCCACTTT. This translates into CASGDRGPNSPLHF. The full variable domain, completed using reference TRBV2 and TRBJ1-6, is EPEVTQTPSHQVTQMGQEVILRCVPISNHLYFYWYRQILGQKVEFLVSFYNNEISEKSEIFDDQFSVERPDGSNFTLKIRSTKLEDSAMYFCASGDRGPNSPLHFGNGTRLTVT.